Listed below are T cell receptor beta chains from one sample, sequenced in a study of identical twins. MiXCR, applied by TCRdb to the 5' RACE reads, yields one record per CDR3 protein. Of about 250,000 distinct CDR3 sequences in the sample, 7.5% were seen once. These data also featured in a second study, about yellow fever vaccine responses in identical twins.

Sequenced material: CD8+ T cells sorted from blood. The receptors here all came from a woman aged 18 to 35 in good health. The CDR3 runs from the conserved cysteine through the conserved F or W. D genes are given only for firm matches. Clone size appears in some rows only: once, few, many, or a class for an expanded clone.

j_call	clone_size	v_call	d_call	cdr3_nt	cdr3_aa
TRBJ2-5	few	TRBV28	NA	TGTGCCAGCAGGGCTACAGGGTACCAAGAGACCCAGTACTTC	CASRATGYQETQYF
TRBJ2-1	many	TRBV27	TRBD2	TGTGCCAGCAGTTTGGCCCCGGGACTAGCGGGGGAGCAGTTCTTC	CASSLAPGLAGEQFF
TRBJ2-7	many	TRBV12-3/TRBV12-4	TRBD1	TGTGCCAGCAGTTTAGGATCAGGGGGCTACGAGCAGTACTTC	CASSLGSGGYEQYF
TRBJ2-7	many	TRBV5-5	NA	TGTGCCAGCAGCACGGACTACTACGAGCAGTACTTC	CASSTDYYEQYF
TRBJ2-2	many	TRBV20-1	NA	TGCAGTGCTAGAGATGGAGGCAGGGACGGCGGGGAGCTGTTTTTT	CSARDGGRDGGELFF
TRBJ2-1	once	TRBV2	TRBD2	TGTGCCAGCAACGGAGCGGGAACCTACAATGAGCAGTTCTTC	CASNGAGTYNEQFF
TRBJ1-4	few	TRBV11-2	NA	TGTGCCAGCAGCCCCTCGGGGTCAACTAATGAAAAACTGTTTTTT	CASSPSGSTNEKLFF
TRBJ2-2	many	TRBV24-1	NA	TGTGCCACCAGTCTACAGGGAATCGATAACACCGGGGAGCTGTTTTTT	CATSLQGIDNTGELFF
TRBJ2-7	NA	TRBV9	TRBD2	TGTGCCAGCAGCGGAAGCGGGAGCTCCGTCTACGAGCAGTACTTC	CASSGSGSSVYEQYF
TRBJ2-5	NA	TRBV7-9	NA	TGTGCCAGCAGCAACTCCGCCGGTGAGACCCAGTACTTC	CASSNSAGETQYF
TRBJ1-5	few	TRBV15	NA	TGTGCCACCAGCAGAGTGGGGCCCGGGGAGCCCCAGCATTTT	CATSRVGPGEPQHF
TRBJ2-3	few	TRBV29-1	NA	TGCAGCGGCCAGGACGGAGGGATAGTTTCTAGCACAGATACGCAGTATTTT	CSGQDGGIVSSTDTQYF
TRBJ2-1	few	TRBV11-2	NA	TGTGCCAGCAGCCCCCTCCCGGCCAATGAGCAGTTCTTC	CASSPLPANEQFF
TRBJ2-7	few	TRBV12-5	NA	TGTGCTAGTGGTTTGGTACCATACGAGCAGTACTTC	CASGLVPYEQYF
TRBJ2-5	many	TRBV14	NA	TGTGCCAGCAGTCCAAACTTCTGGTACCAAGAGACCCAGTACTTC	CASSPNFWYQETQYF
TRBJ1-1	NA	TRBV6-1	NA	TGTGCCAGCAGCCCAATTCCAGGGCTGTCTGAAGCTTTCTTT	CASSPIPGLSEAFF
TRBJ2-7	NA	TRBV19	TRBD1	TGTGCCAGTCAGTCAGGGGCAGGGGGAATCGACGAGCAGTACTTC	CASQSGAGGIDEQYF
TRBJ2-4	NA	TRBV7-8	NA	TGTGCCAGCAGCTGGGACTCCAGAGTCCTGGGGAACATTCAGTACTTC	CASSWDSRVLGNIQYF
TRBJ2-1	NA	TRBV20-1	TRBD2	TGCAGTGCTAGAGATCGCCTACTAGCGGGGGGGTACAATGAGCAGTTCTTC	CSARDRLLAGGYNEQFF
TRBJ1-5	few	TRBV20-1	NA	TGCAGTGCTTTGGACGGGAATCAGCCCCAGCATTTT	CSALDGNQPQHF
TRBJ2-7	many	TRBV28	TRBD1	TGTGCCAGCAGTTCGGACAGGGAGCAGTACTTC	CASSSDREQYF
TRBJ1-1	NA	TRBV6-5	TRBD1	TGTGCCAGCAGTTCCCCCCGCCGACAGGGAGCCTTCACTGAAGCTTTCTTT	CASSSPRRQGAFTEAFF
TRBJ1-2	NA	TRBV7-9	TRBD1	TGTGCCAGCAGCGGCTACTCCGGGACAGGGGACTATGGCTACACCTTC	CASSGYSGTGDYGYTF
TRBJ2-6	few	TRBV24-1	TRBD2	TGTGCCACCAGTTCTTCGTGGACTAGCGGGGGGTCTGGGGCCAACGTCCTGACTTTC	CATSSSWTSGGSGANVLTF
TRBJ1-5	NA	TRBV4-1	NA	TGCGCCAGCAGCCAAGTGTTCTCCAGGCGTAGCAATCAGCCCCAGCATTTT	CASSQVFSRRSNQPQHF
TRBJ2-2	few	TRBV7-8	NA	TGTGCCAGCAGCTTAGCGAGGACGGTGCGGCATGGCGCACCGCTGTTTTTT	CASSLARTVRHGAPLFF
TRBJ2-5	many	TRBV4-1	NA	TGCGCCAGCAGCCAAGATTTCCCAGCCCGCAAGGCCCAGTACTTC	CASSQDFPARKAQYF
TRBJ1-1	few	TRBV29-1	NA	TGCAGCGTTTACGGGCTGACGGACACTGAAGCTTTCTTT	CSVYGLTDTEAFF
TRBJ2-1	many	TRBV7-6	NA	TGTGCCAGCAGCGCTAGAGTGGGGTGGATCGATGAGCAGTTCTTC	CASSARVGWIDEQFF
TRBJ2-1	NA	TRBV9	TRBD2	TGTGCCAGCAGCTCTTCCGGGACTAGCGGGAACCTCTACAATGAGCAGTTCTTC	CASSSSGTSGNLYNEQFF
TRBJ2-3	many	TRBV6-5	TRBD2	TGTGCCAGCAGTTACGCGGGAGGGGACGATACGCAGTATTTT	CASSYAGGDDTQYF
TRBJ2-5	few	TRBV7-9	NA	TGTGCCAGCAGCTTAATCCGCGCAGAGACCCAGTACTTC	CASSLIRAETQYF
TRBJ2-7	NA	TRBV27	TRBD1	TGTGCCAGCAGTTTAAGGGGACAGTTTCAATACGAGCAGTACTTC	CASSLRGQFQYEQYF
TRBJ1-2	NA	TRBV10-3	TRBD1	TGTACCATCAGGACAGGGGCGGACTATGGCTACACCTTC	CTIRTGADYGYTF
TRBJ2-1	few	TRBV5-6	TRBD2	TGTGCCAGCAGCTCTCCGGGACTAGGGTCGGATGAGCAGTTCTTC	CASSSPGLGSDEQFF
TRBJ2-1	NA	TRBV5-1	TRBD2	TGCGCCAGCAGCTGGGGGGGGGAATATACTGGAAATGAGCAGTTCTTC	CASSWGGEYTGNEQFF
TRBJ1-6	NA	TRBV10-2	NA	TGCGCCAGCAGTGAGTCGGGTTCACCCCTCCACTTT	CASSESGSPLHF
TRBJ2-2	many	TRBV7-9	TRBD1	TGTGCCAGCAGCTTCGAAGGGACAGGCGTCCACACCGGGGAGCTGTTTTTT	CASSFEGTGVHTGELFF
TRBJ2-1	few	TRBV12-3/TRBV12-4	TRBD2	TGTGCCAGCACCTGGACTAGCGGGGGGCACAATGAGCAGTTCTTC	CASTWTSGGHNEQFF
TRBJ1-1	few	TRBV6-1	TRBD1	TGTGCCAGCAGTGTAGGACAGGGTTCGACTGAAGCTTTCTTT	CASSVGQGSTEAFF
TRBJ2-1	few	TRBV7-9	NA	TGTGCCAGCAGCTTAGGGGGCAGGGAGGATGAGCAGTTCTTC	CASSLGGREDEQFF
TRBJ1-5	many	TRBV4-1	NA	TGCGCCAGCAGCCAATTCGGACCGGAGAGCAATCAGCCCCAGCATTTT	CASSQFGPESNQPQHF
TRBJ1-1	many	TRBV20-1	NA	TGCAGTGCCGAAACAAGTTTTGCTGAAGCTTTCTTT	CSAETSFAEAFF
TRBJ1-1	NA	TRBV6-1	TRBD1	TGTGCCAGCAGGAACGGGACAGGGAGGTTTGACACTGAAGCTTTCTTT	CASRNGTGRFDTEAFF